This T cell receptor beta chain is from a study of blood T cell repertoires in COVID-19. Looking at the study overall: Researchers got acute and convalescent COVID-19 samples from the United States, Italy and Spain. The cDNA or gDNA used as material had been derived from T cells, B-cell-depleted T cells, or PBMCs.

Germline V CDR1 and CDR2: SGHTA, FQGNSA. V was clipped by 3 bases and J by 5 bases; unmatched bases: 4. The CDR3 totals 13 residues. Original data processing: From reference gene primer amplification, estimates of nucleated cell counts were derived. Sequenced by immunoSEQ multiplex PCR; TCRdb stores in-frame clones only, minus some. V, J and clone size were drawn from that table, and D and trimming were deduced from the DNA. The sample has 250,000 or so clones, 70% to 80% seen once; the top ten hold approximately 3.2%. Specimen: peripheral blood. This sequence originates from an elderly woman with acute or convalescent COVID-19. The V gene is TRBV7-2, the J gene TRBJ2-7; 7 bases align to TRBD1. For the CDR3, the DNA is TGTGCCAGCAGCTTGACAGGGAATAACGAGCAGTACTTC. Protein: CASSLTGNNEQYF.